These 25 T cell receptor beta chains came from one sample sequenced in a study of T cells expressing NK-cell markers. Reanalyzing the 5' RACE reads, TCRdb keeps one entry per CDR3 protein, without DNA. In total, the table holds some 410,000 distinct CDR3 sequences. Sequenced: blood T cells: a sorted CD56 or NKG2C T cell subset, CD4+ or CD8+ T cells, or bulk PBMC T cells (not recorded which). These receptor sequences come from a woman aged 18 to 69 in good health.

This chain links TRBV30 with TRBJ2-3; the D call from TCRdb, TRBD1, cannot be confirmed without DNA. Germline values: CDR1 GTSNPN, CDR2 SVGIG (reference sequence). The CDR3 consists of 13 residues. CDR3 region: CAWSVTGRDTQYF. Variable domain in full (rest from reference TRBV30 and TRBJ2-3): SQTIHQWPATLVQPVGSPLSLECTVEGTSNPNLYWYRQAAGRGLQLLFYSVGIGQISSEVPQNLSASRPQDRQFILSSKKLLLSDSGFYLCAWSVTGRDTQYFGPGTRLTVL.

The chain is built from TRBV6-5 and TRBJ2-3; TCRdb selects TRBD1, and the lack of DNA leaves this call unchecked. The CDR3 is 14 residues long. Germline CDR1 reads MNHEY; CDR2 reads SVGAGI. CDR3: CASSYRGRGDTQYF.

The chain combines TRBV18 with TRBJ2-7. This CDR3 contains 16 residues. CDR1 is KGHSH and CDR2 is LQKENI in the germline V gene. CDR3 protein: CASSPSGLQETYEQYF.

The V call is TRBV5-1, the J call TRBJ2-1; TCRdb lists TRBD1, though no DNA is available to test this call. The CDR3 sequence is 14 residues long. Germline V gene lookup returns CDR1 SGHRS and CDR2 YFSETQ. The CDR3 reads CASKGDSSYNEQFF.

The chain's CDR3 is CATSIRVSEQYF. This sequence joins TRBV15 and TRBJ2-7; TCRdb calls TRBD1, which cannot be checked without DNA. Germline V gene lookup returns CDR1 LNHNV and CDR2 YYDKDF (reference sequence). The CDR3 runs to 12 residues.

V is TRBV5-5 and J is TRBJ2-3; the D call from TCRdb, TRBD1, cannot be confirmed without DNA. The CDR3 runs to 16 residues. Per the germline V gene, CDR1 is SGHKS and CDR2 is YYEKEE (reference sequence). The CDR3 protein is CASSLAFGGGADTQYF. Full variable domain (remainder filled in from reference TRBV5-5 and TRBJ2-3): DAGVTQSPTHLIKTRGQQVTLRCSPISGHKSVSWYQQVLGQGPQFIFQYYEKEERGRGNFPDRFSARQFPNYSSELNVNALLLGDSALYLCASSLAFGGGADTQYFGPGTRLTVL.

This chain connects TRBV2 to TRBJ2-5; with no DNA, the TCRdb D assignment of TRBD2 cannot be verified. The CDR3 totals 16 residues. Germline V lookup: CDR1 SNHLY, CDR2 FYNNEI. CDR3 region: CASRTSGGAIKETQYF.

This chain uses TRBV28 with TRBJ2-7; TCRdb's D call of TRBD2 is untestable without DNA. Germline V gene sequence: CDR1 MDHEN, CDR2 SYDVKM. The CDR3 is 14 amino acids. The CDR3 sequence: CASMLAGGLREQYF.

The CDR3: CASSVGGQTNTEAFF. The chain combines TRBV9 with TRBJ1-1. Germline V gives CDR1 SGDLS, CDR2 YYNGEE. The CDR3 is 15 amino acids. Full variable domain (remainder filled in from reference TRBV9 and TRBJ1-1): DSGVTQTPKHLITATGQRVTLRCSPRSGDLSVYWYQQSLDQGLQFLIQYYNGEERAKGNILERFSAQQFPDLHSELNLSSLELGDSALYFCASSVGGQTNTEAFFGQGTRLTVV.

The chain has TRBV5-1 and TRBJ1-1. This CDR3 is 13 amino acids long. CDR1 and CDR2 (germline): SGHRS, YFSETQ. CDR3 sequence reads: CASSQDMNTEAFF.

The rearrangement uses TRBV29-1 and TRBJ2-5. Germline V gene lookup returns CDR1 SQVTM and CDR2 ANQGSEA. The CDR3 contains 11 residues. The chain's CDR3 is CSVEGGETQYF.

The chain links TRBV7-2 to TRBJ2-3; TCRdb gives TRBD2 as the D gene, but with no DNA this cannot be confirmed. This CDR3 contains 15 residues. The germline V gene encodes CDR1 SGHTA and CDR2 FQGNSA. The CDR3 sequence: CASRPGGRAVDTQYF.

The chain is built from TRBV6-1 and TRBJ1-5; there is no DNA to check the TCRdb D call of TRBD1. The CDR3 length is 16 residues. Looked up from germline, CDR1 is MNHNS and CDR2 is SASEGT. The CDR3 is CASTPRGTYSNQPQHF.

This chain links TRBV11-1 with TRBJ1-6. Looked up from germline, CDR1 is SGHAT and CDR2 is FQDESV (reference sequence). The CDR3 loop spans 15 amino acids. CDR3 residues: CASSLGRSENSPLHF.

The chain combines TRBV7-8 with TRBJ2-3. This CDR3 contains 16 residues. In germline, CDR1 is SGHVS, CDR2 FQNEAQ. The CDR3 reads CASSLVLGASTDTQYF. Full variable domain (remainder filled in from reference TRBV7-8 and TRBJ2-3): GAGVSQSPRYKVAKRGQDVALRCDPISGHVSLFWYQQALGQGPEFLTYFQNEAQLDKSGLPSDRFFAERPEGSVSTLKIQRTQQEDSAVYLCASSLVLGASTDTQYFGPGTRLTVL.

The CDR3 protein is CASSPGQHIQYF. The genes are TRBV5-8 and TRBJ2-4; TCRdb lists TRBD1, though no DNA is available to test this call. The CDR3 covers 12 residues. The germline CDR1 and CDR2 sequences are SGHTS and YDEGEE.

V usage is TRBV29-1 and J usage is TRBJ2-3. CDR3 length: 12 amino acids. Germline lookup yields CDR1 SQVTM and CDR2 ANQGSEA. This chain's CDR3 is CSVEEGGDTQYF.

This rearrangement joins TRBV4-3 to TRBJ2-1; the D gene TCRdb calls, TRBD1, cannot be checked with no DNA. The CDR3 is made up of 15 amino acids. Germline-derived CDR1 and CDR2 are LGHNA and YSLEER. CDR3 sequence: CASSQKQDRHNEQFF.

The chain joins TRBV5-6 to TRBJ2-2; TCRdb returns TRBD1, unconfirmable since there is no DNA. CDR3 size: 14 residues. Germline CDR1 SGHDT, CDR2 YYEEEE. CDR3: CASSSGTATGELFF.

This chain's CDR3 is CSANVGGTEAFF. The chain couples TRBV29-1 to TRBJ1-1. CDR1 SQVTM and CDR2 ANQGSEA come from the germline V gene. The CDR3 is made up of 12 amino acids.

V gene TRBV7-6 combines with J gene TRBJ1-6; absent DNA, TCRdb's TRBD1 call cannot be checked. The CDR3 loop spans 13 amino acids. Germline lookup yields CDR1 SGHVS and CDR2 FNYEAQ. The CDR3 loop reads CASSTGAHSPLHF.

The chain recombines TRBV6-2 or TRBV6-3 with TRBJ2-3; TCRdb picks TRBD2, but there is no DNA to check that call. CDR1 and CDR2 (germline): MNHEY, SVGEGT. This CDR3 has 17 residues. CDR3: CASRRRLAGVSTDTQYF.

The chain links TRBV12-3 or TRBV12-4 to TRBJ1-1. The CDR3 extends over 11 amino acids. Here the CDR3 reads CASKVGVEAFF.

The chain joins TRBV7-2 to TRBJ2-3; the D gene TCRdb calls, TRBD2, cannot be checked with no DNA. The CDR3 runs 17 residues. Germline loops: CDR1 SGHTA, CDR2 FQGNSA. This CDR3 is CASSLRLAGASTDTQYF. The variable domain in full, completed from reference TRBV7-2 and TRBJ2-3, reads GAGVSQSPSNKVTEKGKDVELRCDPISGHTALYWYRQSLGQGLEFLIYFQGNSAPDKSGLPSDRFSAERTGGSVSTLTIQRTQQEDSAVYLCASSLRLAGASTDTQYFGPGTRLTVL.

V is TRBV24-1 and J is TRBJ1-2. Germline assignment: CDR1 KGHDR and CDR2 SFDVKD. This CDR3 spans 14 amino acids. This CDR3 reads CATSDPRGEYGYTF.